One and the same sample provided the 16 T cell receptor beta chains below, sequenced in a study of blood T cell repertoires in COVID-19. Generated by immunoSEQ multiplex PCR, the TCRdb table keeps only in-frame clones and is missing some. The sample holds about 15,000 clones, around 86% seen once. The sequenced sample was peripheral blood. All receptors come from a man older than 75 with active or convalescent COVID-19.

The gene calls are TRBV19 and TRBJ1-5; 7 positions agree with TRBD1. CDR3 length equals 13 residues. In germline, CDR1 is LNHDA, CDR2 SQIVND (reference sequence). J gave up 8 bases and V 3 bases, and 4 bases lay outside the gene matches. The CDR3 loop reads CASSIDREEPQHF. The CDR3 region has the DNA TGTGCCAGTAGTATTGACAGGGAAGAGCCCCAGCATTTT.

V usage is TRBV2 and J usage is TRBJ1-1; D remains unclear. The CDR3 totals 11 residues. Germline V gene lookup returns CDR1 SNHLY and CDR2 FYNNEI. V was shortened by 3 bases and J by 10 bases, with 9 bases between the two germline ends. CDR3 protein: CASSEEIRAFF. The CDR3 nucleotides read TGTGCCAGCAGTGAGGAGATCCGAGCTTTCTTT.

This chain joins TRBV5-1 and TRBJ2-7; the match to TRBD2 covers 7 bases. The CDR3 contains 15 residues. Germline V lookup: CDR1 SGHRS, CDR2 YFSETQ. After removal of 0 bases from V and 2 bases from J, the junction contained 5 bases not matched to a gene. The CDR3 loop reads CASSLAGTNAYEQYF. The CDR3 bases are TGCGCCAGCAGCTTGGCCGGGACTAACGCCTACGAGCAGTACTTC.

The genes are TRBV6-2 or TRBV6-3 and TRBJ2-1, with 9 bases lining up with TRBD1. Losses at the gene ends were 6 bases for V and 0 bases for J; bases not matched to a gene: 9. Germline V gene lookup returns CDR1 MNHEY and CDR2 SVGEGT. The CDR3 runs 17 residues. In nucleotides, the CDR3 is TGTGCCAGCAGCCCGGGGGCGGGACAGGGCTCCTACAATGAGCAGTTCTTC. It specifies CASSPGAGQGSYNEQFF.

The chain has TRBV5-6 and TRBJ1-1; D remains ambiguous. Germline V gene lookup returns CDR1 SGHDT and CDR2 YYEEEE. Trimming removed 0 bases at V and 1 base at J, with 7 bases between. The CDR3 totals 14 residues. CDR3 sequence: CASSLAPGNTEAFF. The DNA of the CDR3 is TGTGCCAGCAGCTTGGCCCCCGGGAACACTGAAGCTTTCTTT.

This chain links TRBV3-1 (or the pseudogene TRBV3-2) with TRBJ1-1; 7 nucleotides match TRBD1. The CDR3 runs 16 residues. Trimming at V came to 2 bases and at J to 6 bases, leaving 12 bases not matched to a gene. Per germline, CDR1 LGHDT and CDR2 YNNKEL (reference sequence). CDR3 nucleotides: TGTGCCAGCAGCCAACGAGGGACAGTGAACAGAGCTGAAGCTTTCTTT. Its translation: CASSQRGTVNRAEAFF.

This clone appeared once. The chain links TRBV19 to TRBJ2-2, with 9 bases that match TRBD2. V dropped 0 bases and J dropped 5; count of bases not matched to a gene: 13. Germline loops: CDR1 LNHDA, CDR2 SQIVND (reference sequence). This CDR3 spans 19 amino acids. As DNA, the CDR3 is TGTGCCAGTAGTATAGATCAGTCCCAGCGGGGGGCCGATACCGGGGAGCTGTTTTTT. Amino acids: CASSIDQSQRGADTGELFF.

This clone was seen only once. The J gene is TRBJ2-1, the V gene TRBV10-3, with 8 bases matching TRBD2. The germline V gene encodes CDR1 ENHRY and CDR2 SYGVKD. The CDR3 covers 16 residues. The ends lost 5 bases at V and 4 bases at J; junction bases unmatched: 10. CDR3 residues: CAISFTAGEGYNEQFF. CDR3 DNA sequence: TGTGCCATCAGTTTTACAGCGGGGGAGGGTTACAATGAGCAGTTCTTC.

The DNA of the CDR3 is TGTGCCAGCAGCCAACGGGGGGCCGTTGAAAAACTGTTTTTT. Translation: CASSQRGAVEKLFF. The chain recombines TRBV14 with TRBJ1-4; D might be TRBD1 (6 bases). Trimming took off 2 bases at V and 7 bases at J, with 11 bases between the two ends. Germline V gene data show CDR1 as SGHDN and CDR2 as FVKESK. The CDR3 has 14 residues.

The J gene is TRBJ2-5, the V gene TRBV4-1; 7 bases match TRBD2. The CDR3 totals 16 residues. Germline CDR1 reads MGHRA; CDR2 reads YSYEKL. The V and J ends lost 0 bases and 5 bases, in that order; junction bases with no gene match: 9. The CDR3: CASSQERLADPETQYF. CDR3 bases: TGCGCCAGCAGCCAAGAGAGGCTAGCGGACCCGGAGACCCAGTACTTC.

The CDR3 loop is CASSDAGAGQYF. The CDR3 bases are TGTGCCAGCAGTGACGCGGGGGCAGGGCAGTACTTC. The chain combines TRBV2 with TRBJ2-7; tentative D call: TRBD2 (7 bases). V lost 3 bases to trimming and J lost 9 bases, with 12 bases between them. This CDR3 comprises 12 residues. Germline V gene data show CDR1 as SNHLY and CDR2 as FYNNEI.

CDR3 sequence: CASSLPQGVVTEAFF. The CDR3 DNA reads TGTGCCAGCAGCTTACCACAGGGAGTGGTTACTGAAGCTTTCTTT. The chain uses TRBV11-3 and TRBJ1-1, with a tentative D call TRBD1 (6 bases). CDR3 length: 15 amino acids. Germline V gene data show CDR1 as SGHNT and CDR2 as YENEEA. V shed 2 bases and J shed 5 bases, with 15 bases lying between them.

The chain uses TRBV6-6 and TRBJ2-7; possible D gene TRBD2, 5 bases. CDR3 length: 12 amino acids. Germline assignment: CDR1 MNHNY and CDR2 SVGAGI (reference sequence). With 0 bases removed from V and 6 bases from J, the gap between germline ends came to 6 bases. The CDR3 region has the DNA TGTGCCAGCAGTTACTCGAGGGCCGAGCAGTACTTC. This gives the protein CASSYSRAEQYF.

The chain employs TRBV30 and TRBJ2-2, with D unresolved. This CDR3 is 12 amino acids long. Germline values: CDR1 GTSNPN, CDR2 SVGIG (reference sequence). V was pared by 4 bases and J by 4 bases, with 7 bases between. The CDR3 spells CAWTPGTGELFF. The CDR3 DNA reads TGTGCCTGGACGCCGGGCACCGGGGAGCTGTTTTTT.

There are a few counts of this clone. V gene TRBV11-3 combines with J gene TRBJ1-1; D ambiguous. Germline CDR1 is SGHNT and CDR2 is YENEEA. The V end was cut by 5 bases, the J end by 6 bases, with 10 bases between. The CDR3 totals 12 residues. The CDR3 protein is CASSAGGPEAFF. The DNA for the CDR3 is TGTGCCAGCAGCGCGGGCGGGCCTGAAGCTTTCTTT. The whole variable domain, remainder taken from reference TRBV11-3 and TRBJ1-1, is EAGVVQSPRYKIIEKKQPVAFWCNPISGHNTLYWYLQNLGQGPELLIRYENEEAVDDSQLPKDRFSAERLKGVDSTLKIQPAELGDSAVYLCASSAGGPEAFFGQGTRLTVV.

The rearrangement links TRBV10-3 to TRBJ2-7; TRBD1 agrees at 10 bases. The CDR3 is made up of 16 amino acids. V was pared by 0 bases and J by 5 bases, with 7 bases of the junction left unmatched. Germline values: CDR1 ENHRY, CDR2 SYGVKD. CDR3 residues: CAISESSGGQGNEQYF. Written as DNA, the CDR3 is TGTGCCATCAGTGAGTCCTCGGGGGGACAGGGGAACGAGCAGTACTTC.